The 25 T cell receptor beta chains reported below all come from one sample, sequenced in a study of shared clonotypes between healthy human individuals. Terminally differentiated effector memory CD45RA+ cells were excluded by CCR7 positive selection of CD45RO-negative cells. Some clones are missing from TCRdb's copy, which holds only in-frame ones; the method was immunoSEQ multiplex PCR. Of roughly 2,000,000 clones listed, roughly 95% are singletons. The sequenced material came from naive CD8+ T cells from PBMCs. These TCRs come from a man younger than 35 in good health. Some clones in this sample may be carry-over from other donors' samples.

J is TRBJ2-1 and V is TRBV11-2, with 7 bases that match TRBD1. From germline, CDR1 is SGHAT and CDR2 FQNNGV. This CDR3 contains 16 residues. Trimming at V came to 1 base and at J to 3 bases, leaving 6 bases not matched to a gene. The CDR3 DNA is TGTGCCAGCAGCTTAGTAGGGGGCGCTGGCTACAATGAGCAGTTCTTC. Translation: CASSLVGGAGYNEQFF.

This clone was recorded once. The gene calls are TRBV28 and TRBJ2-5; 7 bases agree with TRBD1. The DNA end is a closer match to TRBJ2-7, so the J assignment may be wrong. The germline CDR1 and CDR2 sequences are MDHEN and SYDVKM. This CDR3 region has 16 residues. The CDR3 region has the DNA TGTGCCAGCAGTTTGGCCAACTACGGGACAGCCTACGAGCAGTACTTC. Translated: CASSLANYGTAYEQYF.

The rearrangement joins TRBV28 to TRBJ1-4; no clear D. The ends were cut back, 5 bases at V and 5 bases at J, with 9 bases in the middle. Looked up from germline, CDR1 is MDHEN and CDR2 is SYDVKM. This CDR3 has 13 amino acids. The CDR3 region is CASSPRENEKLFF. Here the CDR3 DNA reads TGTGCCAGCAGTCCCCGGGAAAATGAAAAACTGTTTTTT. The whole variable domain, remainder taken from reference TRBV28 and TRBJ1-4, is DVKVTQSSRYLVKRTGEKVFLECVQDMDHENMFWYRQDPGLGLRLIYFSYDVKMKEKGDIPEGYSVSREKKERFSLILESASTNQTSMYLCASSPRENEKLFFGSGTQLSVL.

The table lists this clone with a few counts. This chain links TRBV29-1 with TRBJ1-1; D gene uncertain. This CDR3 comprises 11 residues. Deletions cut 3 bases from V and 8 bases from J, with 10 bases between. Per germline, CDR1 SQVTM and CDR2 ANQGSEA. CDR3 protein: CSVEAGPEAFF. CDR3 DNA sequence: TGCAGCGTTGAGGCAGGCCCAGAAGCTTTCTTT.

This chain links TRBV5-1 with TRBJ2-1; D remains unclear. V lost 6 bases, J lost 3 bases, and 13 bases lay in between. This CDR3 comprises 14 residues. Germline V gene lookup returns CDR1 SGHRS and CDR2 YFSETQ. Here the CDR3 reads CASTSDHSYNEQFF. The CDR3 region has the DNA TGCGCCAGCACCAGCGATCACAGCTACAATGAGCAGTTCTTC. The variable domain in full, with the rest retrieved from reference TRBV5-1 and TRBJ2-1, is KAGVTQTPRYLIKTRGQQVTLSCSPISGHRSVSWYQQTPGQGLQFLFEYFSETQRNKGNFPGRFSGRQFSNSRSEMNVSTLELGDSALYLCASTSDHSYNEQFFGPGTRLTVL.

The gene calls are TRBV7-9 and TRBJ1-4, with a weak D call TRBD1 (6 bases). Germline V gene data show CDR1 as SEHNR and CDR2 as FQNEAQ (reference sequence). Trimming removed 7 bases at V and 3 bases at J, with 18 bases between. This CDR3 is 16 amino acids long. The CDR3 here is CASTQGGPLANEKLFF. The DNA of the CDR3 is TGTGCCAGCACCCAAGGGGGGCCTCTGGCTAATGAAAAACTGTTTTTT.

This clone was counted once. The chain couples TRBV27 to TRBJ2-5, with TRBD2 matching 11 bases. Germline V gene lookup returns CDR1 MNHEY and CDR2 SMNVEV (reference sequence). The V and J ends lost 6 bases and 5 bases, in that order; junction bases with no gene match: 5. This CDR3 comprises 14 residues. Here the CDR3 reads CASRILAGAETQYF. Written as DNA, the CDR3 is TGTGCCAGCAGAATACTAGCGGGAGCGGAGACCCAGTACTTC.

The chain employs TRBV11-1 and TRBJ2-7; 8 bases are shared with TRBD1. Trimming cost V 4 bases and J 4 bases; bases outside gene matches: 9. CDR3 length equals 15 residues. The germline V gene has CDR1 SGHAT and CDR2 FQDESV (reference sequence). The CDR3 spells CASSSPDRDLYEQYF. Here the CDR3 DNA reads TGTGCCAGCAGCTCCCCGGACAGGGATCTGTACGAGCAGTACTTC.

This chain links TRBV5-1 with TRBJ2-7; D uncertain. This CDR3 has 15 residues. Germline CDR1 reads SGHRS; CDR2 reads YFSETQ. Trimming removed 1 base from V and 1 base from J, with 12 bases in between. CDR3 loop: CASSLTAYSSYEQYF. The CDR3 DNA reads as TGCGCCAGCAGCTTGACAGCTTATTCATCCTACGAGCAGTACTTC.

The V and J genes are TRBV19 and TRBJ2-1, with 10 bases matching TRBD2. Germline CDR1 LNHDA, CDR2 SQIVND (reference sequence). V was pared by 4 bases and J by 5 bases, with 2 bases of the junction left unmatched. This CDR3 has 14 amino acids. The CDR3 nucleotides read TGTGCCAGTAGTAGGGGACTAGCGAACAATGAGCAGTTCTTC. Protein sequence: CASSRGLANNEQFF.

The CDR3, as DNA: TGTGCCACCAGCAGGTCCGGGACATCCCGCTACGAGCAGTACTTC. This sequence encodes CATSRSGTSRYEQYF. The chain recombines TRBV15 with TRBJ2-7; maybe TRBD1 (6 bases). Per germline, CDR1 LNHNV and CDR2 YYDKDF (reference sequence). V lost 3 bases, J lost 3 bases, and 15 bases lay in between. The CDR3 contains 15 residues. Filled out from reference TRBV15 and TRBJ2-7, the complete variable domain reads DAMVIQNPRYQVTQFGKPVTLSCSQTLNHNVMYWYQQKSSQAPKLLFHYYDKDFNNEADTPDNFQSRRPNTSFCFLDIRSPGLGDTAMYLCATSRSGTSRYEQYFGPGTRLTVT.

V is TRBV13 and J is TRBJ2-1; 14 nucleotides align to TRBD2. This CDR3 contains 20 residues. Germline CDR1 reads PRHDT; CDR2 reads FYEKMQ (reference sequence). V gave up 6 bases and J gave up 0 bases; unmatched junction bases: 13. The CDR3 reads CASRSLEGLAGASSYNEQFF. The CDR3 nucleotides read TGTGCCAGCAGATCCCTAGAGGGACTAGCGGGAGCTAGCTCCTACAATGAGCAGTTCTTC.

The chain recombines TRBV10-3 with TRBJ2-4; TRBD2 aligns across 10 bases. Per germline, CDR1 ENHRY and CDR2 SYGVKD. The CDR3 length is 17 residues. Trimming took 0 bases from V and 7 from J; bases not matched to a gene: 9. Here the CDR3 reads CAISESPSGSLLNIQYF. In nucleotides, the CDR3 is TGTGCCATCAGTGAGTCGCCTAGCGGGAGTCTTTTGAACATTCAGTACTTC.

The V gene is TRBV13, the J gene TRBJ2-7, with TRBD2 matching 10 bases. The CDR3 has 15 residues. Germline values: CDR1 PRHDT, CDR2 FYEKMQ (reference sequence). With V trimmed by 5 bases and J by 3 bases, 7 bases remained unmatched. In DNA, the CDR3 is TGTGCCAGCAGCACACGGGTAGCGGGAGGCTACGAGCAGTACTTC. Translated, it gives CASSTRVAGGYEQYF. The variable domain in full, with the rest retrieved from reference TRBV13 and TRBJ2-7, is AAGVIQSPRHLIKEKRETATLKCYPIPRHDTVYWYQQGPGQDPQFLISFYEKMQSDKGSIPDRFSAQQFSDYHSELNMSSLELGDSALYFCASSTRVAGGYEQYFGPGTRLTVT.

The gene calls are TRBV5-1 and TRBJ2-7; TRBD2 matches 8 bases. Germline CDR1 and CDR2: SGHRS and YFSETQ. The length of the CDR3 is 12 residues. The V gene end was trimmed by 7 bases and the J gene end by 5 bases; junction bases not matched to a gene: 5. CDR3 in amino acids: CASGAGANEQYF. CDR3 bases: TGCGCCAGCGGAGCGGGAGCCAACGAGCAGTACTTC.

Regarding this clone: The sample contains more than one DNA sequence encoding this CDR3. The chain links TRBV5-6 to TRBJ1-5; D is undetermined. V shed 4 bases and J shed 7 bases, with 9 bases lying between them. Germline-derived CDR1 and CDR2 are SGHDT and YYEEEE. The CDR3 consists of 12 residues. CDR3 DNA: TGTGCCAGCAGCCGCGGCGGGCAGCCCCAGCATTTT. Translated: CASSRGGQPQHF.

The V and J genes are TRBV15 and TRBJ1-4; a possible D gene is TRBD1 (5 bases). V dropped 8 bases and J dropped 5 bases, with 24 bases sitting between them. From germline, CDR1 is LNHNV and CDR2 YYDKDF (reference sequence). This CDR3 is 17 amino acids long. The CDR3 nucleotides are TGTGCCACCGGGGGAACAGGCTCTCTCCTGGGGAATGAAAAACTGTTTTTT. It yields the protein CATGGTGSLLGNEKLFF.

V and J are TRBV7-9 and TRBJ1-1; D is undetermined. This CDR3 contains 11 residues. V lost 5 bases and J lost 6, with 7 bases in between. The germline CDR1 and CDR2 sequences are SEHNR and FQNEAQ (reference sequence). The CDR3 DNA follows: TGTGCCAGCAGCCCCCCCCCTGAAGCTTTCTTT. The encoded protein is CASSPPPEAFF.

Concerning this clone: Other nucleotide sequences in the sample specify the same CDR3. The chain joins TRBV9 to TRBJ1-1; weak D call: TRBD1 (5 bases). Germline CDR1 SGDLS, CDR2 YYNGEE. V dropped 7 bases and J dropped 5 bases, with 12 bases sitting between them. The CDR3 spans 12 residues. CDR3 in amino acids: CASSSGGTEAFF. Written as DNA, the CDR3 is TGTGCCAGCTCCTCCGGGGGGACTGAAGCTTTCTTT.

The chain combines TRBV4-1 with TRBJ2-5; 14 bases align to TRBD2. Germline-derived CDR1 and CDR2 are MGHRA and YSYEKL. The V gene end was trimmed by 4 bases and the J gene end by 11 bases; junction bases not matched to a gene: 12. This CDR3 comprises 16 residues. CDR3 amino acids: CASSPRLAGGPGEQYF. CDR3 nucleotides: TGCGCCAGCAGCCCCAGACTAGCGGGAGGGCCTGGGGAGCAGTACTTC.

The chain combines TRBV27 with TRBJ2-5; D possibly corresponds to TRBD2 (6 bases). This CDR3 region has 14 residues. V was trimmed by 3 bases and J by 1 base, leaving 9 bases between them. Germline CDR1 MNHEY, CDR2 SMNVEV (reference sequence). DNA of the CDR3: TGTGCCAGCAGTTTCGGGAGCCCCCAAGAGACCCAGTACTTC. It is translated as CASSFGSPQETQYF.

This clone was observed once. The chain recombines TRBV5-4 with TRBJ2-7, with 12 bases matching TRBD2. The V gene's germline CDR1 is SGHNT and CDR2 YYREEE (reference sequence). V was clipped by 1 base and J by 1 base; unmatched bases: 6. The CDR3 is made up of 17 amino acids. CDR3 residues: CASSLSTSGSGSYEQYF. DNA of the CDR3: TGTGCCAGCAGCTTGTCGACTAGCGGGAGTGGTTCCTACGAGCAGTACTTC.

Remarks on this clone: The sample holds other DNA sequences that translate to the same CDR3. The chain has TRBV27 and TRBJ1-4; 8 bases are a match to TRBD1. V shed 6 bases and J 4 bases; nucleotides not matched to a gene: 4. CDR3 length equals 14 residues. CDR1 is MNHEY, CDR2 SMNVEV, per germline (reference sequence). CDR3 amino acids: CASRRTGGNEKLFF. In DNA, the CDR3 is TGTGCCAGCAGACGTACAGGGGGTAATGAAAAACTGTTTTTT.

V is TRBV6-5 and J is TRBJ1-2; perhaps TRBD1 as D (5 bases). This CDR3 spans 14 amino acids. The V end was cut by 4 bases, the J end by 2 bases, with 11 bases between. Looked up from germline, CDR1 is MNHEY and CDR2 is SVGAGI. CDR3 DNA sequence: TGTGCCAGCAGTTCCCCAGACAGCAACTATGGCTACACCTTC. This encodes CASSSPDSNYGYTF.

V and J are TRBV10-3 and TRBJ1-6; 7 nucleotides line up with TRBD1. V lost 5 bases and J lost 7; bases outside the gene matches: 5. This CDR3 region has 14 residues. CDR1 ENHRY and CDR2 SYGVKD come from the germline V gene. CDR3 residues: CAISPTGLNSPLHF. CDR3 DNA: TGTGCCATCAGTCCGACAGGGCTGAATTCACCCCTCCACTTT.